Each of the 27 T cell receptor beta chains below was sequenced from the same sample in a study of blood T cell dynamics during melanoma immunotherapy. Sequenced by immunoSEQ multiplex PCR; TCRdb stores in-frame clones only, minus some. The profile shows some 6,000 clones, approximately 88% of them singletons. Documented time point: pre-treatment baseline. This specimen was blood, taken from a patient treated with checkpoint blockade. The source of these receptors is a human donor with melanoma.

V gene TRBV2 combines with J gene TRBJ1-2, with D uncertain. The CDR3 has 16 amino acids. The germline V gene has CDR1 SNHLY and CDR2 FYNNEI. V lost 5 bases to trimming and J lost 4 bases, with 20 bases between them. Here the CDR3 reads CASSYYCYRKTYGYTF. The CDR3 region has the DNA TGTGCCAGCAGTTATTATTGTTACCGAAAGACCTATGGCTACACCTTC.

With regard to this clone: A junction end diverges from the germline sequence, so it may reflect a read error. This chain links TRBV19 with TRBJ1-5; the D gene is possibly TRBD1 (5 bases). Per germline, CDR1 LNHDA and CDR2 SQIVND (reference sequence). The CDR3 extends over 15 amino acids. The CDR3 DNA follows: TGTGCCAGTAGTATAGGCAGGGTCGGCAATCGGCCCCAGCATTTT. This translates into CASSIGRVGNRPQHF.

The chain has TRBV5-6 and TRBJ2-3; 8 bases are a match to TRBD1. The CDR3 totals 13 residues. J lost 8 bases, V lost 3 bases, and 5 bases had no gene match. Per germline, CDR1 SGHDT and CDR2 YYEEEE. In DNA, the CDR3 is TGTGCCAGCAGCTCCTTTACAGGGGGTACGCAGTATTTT. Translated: CASSSFTGGTQYF.

The CDR3 DNA reads TGCGCCAGCAGCTGGGGCGGACAGGGTGGAGAAAAACTGTTTTTT. This encodes CASSWGGQGGEKLFF. The chain uses TRBV5-1 and TRBJ1-4; TRBD1 matches at 8 bases. Losses at the gene ends were 3 bases for V and 8 bases for J; bases not matched to a gene: 9. This CDR3 has 15 residues. Germline assignment: CDR1 SGHRS and CDR2 YFSETQ.

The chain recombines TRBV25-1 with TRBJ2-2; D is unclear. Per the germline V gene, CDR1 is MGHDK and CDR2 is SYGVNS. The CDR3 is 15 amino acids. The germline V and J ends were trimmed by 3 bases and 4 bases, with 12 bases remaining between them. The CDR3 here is CASSEQVVGTGELFF. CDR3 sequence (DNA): TGTGCCAGCAGTGAGCAAGTGGTCGGCACCGGGGAGCTGTTTTTT.

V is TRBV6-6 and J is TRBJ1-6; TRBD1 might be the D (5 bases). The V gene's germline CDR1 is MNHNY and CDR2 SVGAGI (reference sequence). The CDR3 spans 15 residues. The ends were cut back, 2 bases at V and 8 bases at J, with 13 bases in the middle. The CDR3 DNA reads TGTGCCAGCAGTTACCGGCAGGGACTCGATTCACCCCTCCACTTT. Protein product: CASSYRQGLDSPLHF.

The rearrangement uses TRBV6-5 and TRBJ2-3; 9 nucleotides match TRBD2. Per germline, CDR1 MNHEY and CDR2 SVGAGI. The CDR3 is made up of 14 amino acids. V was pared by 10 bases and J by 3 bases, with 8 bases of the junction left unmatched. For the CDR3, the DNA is TGTGCCATCCGCGGGGGGGCGGGTACAGATACGCAGTATTTT. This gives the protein CAIRGGAGTDTQYF.

The CDR3 spells CASSPGQGAGELFF. The CDR3 nucleotides read TGTGCCAGCAGCCCCGGACAGGGGGCCGGGGAGCTGTTTTTT. V is TRBV5-4 and J is TRBJ2-2, with 10 bases matching TRBD1. Germline V CDR1 and CDR2: SGHNT, YYREEE (reference sequence). V was clipped by 4 bases and J by 6 bases; unmatched bases: 3. CDR3 size: 14 residues.

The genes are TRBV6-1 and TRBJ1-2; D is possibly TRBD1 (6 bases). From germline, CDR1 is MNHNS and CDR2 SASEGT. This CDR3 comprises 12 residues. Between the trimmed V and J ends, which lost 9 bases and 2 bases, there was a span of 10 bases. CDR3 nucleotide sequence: TGTGCCAGTGGGGGCGGGAACTATGGCTACACCTTC. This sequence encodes CASGGGNYGYTF.

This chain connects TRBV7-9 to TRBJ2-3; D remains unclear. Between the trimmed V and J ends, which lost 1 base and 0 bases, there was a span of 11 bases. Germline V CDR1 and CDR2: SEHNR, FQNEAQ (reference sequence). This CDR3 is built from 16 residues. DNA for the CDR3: TGTGCCAGCAGCTTAGAGGGCAGGCCGAGCACAGATACGCAGTATTTT. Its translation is CASSLEGRPSTDTQYF.

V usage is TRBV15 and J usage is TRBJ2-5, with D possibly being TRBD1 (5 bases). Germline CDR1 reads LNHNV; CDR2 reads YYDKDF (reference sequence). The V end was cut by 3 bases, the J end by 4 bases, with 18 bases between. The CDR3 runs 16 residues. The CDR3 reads CATSRDVFGQGETQYF. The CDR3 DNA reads TGTGCCACCAGCAGGGACGTTTTCGGACAAGGAGAGACCCAGTACTTC.

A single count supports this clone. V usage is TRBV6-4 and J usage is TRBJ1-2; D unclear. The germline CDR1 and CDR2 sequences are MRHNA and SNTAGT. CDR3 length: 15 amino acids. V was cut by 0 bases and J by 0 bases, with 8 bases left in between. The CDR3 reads CASSDSTESNYGYTF. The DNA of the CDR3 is TGTGCCAGCAGTGACTCGACCGAATCTAACTATGGCTACACCTTC.

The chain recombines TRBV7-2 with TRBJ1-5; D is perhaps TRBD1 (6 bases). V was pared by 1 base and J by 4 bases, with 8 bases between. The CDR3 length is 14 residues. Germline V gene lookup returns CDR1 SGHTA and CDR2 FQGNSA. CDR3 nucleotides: TGTGCCAGCAGCTTAGTTCAGGGGAATCAGCCCCAGCATTTT. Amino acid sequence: CASSLVQGNQPQHF.

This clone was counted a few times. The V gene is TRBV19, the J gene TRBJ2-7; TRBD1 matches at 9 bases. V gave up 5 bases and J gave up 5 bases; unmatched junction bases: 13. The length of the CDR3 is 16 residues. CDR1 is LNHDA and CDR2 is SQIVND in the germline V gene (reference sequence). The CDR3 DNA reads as TGTGCCAGTAGTGGCGGGGTCGGGACAGGGTCCCACGAGCAGTACTTC. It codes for CASSGGVGTGSHEQYF.

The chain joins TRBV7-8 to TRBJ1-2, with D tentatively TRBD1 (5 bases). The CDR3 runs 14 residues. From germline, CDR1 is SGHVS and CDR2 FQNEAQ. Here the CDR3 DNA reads TGTGCTACCACACTTGTCGGGGGAAACTATGGCTACACCTTC. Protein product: CATTLVGGNYGYTF.

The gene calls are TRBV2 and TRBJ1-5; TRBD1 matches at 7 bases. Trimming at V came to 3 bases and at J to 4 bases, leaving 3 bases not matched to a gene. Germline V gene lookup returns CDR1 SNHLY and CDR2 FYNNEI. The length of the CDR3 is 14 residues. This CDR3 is CASSEGQRNQPQHF. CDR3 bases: TGTGCCAGCAGTGAGGGACAGCGTAATCAGCCCCAGCATTTT.

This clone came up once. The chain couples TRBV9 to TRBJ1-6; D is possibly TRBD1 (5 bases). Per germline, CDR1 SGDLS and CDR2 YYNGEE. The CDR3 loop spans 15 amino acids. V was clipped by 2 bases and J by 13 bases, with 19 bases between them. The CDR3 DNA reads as TGTGCCAGCAGCGTGGCTCAGGGCGCCCCAGGCCCCCTCCACTTT. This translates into CASSVAQGAPGPLHF.

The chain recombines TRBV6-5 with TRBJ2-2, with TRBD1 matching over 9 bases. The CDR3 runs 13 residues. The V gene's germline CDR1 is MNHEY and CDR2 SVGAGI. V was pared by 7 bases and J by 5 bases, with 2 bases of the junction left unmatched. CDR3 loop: CASKQGATGELFF. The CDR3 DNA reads TGTGCCAGCAAACAGGGGGCTACCGGGGAGCTGTTTTTT.

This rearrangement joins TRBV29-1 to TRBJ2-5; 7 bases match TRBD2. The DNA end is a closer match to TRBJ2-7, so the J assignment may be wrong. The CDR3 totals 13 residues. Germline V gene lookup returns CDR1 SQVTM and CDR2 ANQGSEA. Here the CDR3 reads CSAAGGGRYEQYF. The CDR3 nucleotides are TGCAGCGCAGCCGGCGGGGGTAGGTACGAGCAGTACTTC.

The CDR3 sequence is CASSQGGRTGELFF. For the CDR3, the DNA is TGTGCCAGCAGCCAGGGGGGGCGGACCGGGGAGCTGTTTTTT. The chain links TRBV28 to TRBJ2-2, with D possibly called TRBD1 or TRBD2 (7 bases each). Deletions cut 6 bases from V and 5 bases from J, with 13 bases between. Per germline, CDR1 MDHEN and CDR2 SYDVKM. This CDR3 region has 14 residues.

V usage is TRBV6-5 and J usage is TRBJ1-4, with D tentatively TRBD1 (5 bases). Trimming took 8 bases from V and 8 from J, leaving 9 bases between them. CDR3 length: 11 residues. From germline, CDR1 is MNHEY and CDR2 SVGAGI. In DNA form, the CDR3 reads TGTGCCAGCGGGGGAGGCGAAAAACTGTTTTTT. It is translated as CASGGGEKLFF.

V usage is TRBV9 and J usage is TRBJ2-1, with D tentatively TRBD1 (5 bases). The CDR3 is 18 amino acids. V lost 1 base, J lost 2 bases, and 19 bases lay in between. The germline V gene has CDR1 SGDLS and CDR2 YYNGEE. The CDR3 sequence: CASSVKELSRAPYNEQFF. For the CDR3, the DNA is TGTGCCAGCAGCGTAAAGGAGCTTAGCAGGGCCCCCTACAATGAGCAGTTCTTC.

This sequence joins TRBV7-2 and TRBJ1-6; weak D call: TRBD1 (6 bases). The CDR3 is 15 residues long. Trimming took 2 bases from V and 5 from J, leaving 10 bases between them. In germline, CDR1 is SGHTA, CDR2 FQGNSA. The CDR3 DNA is TGTGCCAGCAGCTTACGAGGGGGGCATAATTCACCCCTCCACTTT. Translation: CASSLRGGHNSPLHF.

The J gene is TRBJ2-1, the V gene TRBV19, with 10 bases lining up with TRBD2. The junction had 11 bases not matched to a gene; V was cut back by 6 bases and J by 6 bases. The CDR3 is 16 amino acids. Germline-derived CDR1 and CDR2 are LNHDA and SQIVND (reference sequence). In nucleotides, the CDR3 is TGTGCCAGTAGGATCAAGGGAGCGGGGGGGATCAATGAGCAGTTCTTC. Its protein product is CASRIKGAGGINEQFF.

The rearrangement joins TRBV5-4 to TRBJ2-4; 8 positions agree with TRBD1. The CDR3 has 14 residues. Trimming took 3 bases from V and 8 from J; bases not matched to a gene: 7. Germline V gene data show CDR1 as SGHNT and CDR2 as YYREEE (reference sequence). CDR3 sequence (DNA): TGTGCCAGCAGCTCCGGACAGGGTCCGGACATTCAGTACTTC. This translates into CASSSGQGPDIQYF.

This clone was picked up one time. The CDR3 spells CASSAYARAYEQYF. CDR3 coding DNA: TGTGCCAGCAGTGCATACGCCAGAGCCTACGAGCAGTACTTC. This chain links TRBV6-1 with TRBJ2-7; no clear D. Germline V gives CDR1 MNHNS, CDR2 SASEGT. The CDR3 has 14 residues. The V end was cut by 4 bases, the J end by 2 bases, with 12 bases between.

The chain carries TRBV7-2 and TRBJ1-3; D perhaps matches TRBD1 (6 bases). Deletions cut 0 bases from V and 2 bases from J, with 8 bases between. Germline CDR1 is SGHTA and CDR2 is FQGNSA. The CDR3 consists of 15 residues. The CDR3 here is CASSLARGTGNTIYF. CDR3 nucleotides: TGTGCCAGCAGCTTAGCTAGGGGGACTGGAAACACCATATATTTT.